This T cell receptor (beta chain) was profiled in a study of shared clonotypes between healthy human individuals. General study points: Among donors, sharing of clonotypes was expected to be affected by sequencing depth. Few donors limited the genetic and exposure-history diversity represented.

J gave up 12 bases and V 6 bases, and 7 bases lay outside the gene matches. Germline CDR1 reads MDHEN; CDR2 reads SYDVKM. This CDR3 comprises 14 residues. Deep-level assay runs were performed. Original handling: From ImmunoSEQ came sequences covering only the junction and carrying no quality scores, so filtering differed. TCRdb's table, derived via immunoSEQ multiplex PCR, lists solely in-frame clones and lacks some. For V, J and clone size, that table is used; D and trimming come from the DNA. The sample has 400,000 to 600,000 clones; roughly 85% are singletons. On this clone: Its antigen is unidentified.

What was sequenced was PBMCs. The chain carries TRBV28 and TRBJ2-1; the match to TRBD2 covers 14 bases. The sequence derives from a middle-aged woman in good health. Some clones in this sample may be carry-over from other donors' samples. The CDR3 reads CASRAGLAGAGQFF. CDR3 DNA sequence: TGTGCCAGCAGGGCGGGACTAGCGGGAGCGGGGCAGTTCTTC.